This T cell receptor (beta chain) comes out of a study of cytomegalovirus exposure and HLA in healthy donors. Although they were nominally healthy when sampled, donors likely had unrecorded immune exposures. This clone turned up a few times. V shed 0 bases and J 2 bases; nucleotides not matched to a gene: 2. Germline assignment: CDR1 SGHNT and CDR2 YYREEE (reference sequence). CDR3 size: 14 residues. The PCR used 60 Vbeta and 13 Jbeta primers. TCRdb's copy holds only in-frame clones and misses some; the assay was immunoSEQ multiplex PCR. Seen here are 130,000 or so clones, roughly four fifths observed once, and the top ten hold roughly 7.3%.

This chain connects TRBV5-4 to TRBJ2-7; the match to TRBD1 covers 7 bases. Input material: PBMCs. This TCR was sampled from a male donor in good health and CMV-seronegative. The CDR3 DNA reads TGTGCCAGCAGCTTGGGTCAGGGGGCCTACGAGCAGTACTTC. Protein product: CASSLGQGAYEQYF. The full variable domain, with the rest looked up from reference TRBV5-4 and TRBJ2-7, is ETGVTQSPTHLIKTRGQQVTLRCSSQSGHNTVSWYQQALGQGPQFIFQYYREEENGRGNFPPRFSGLQFPNYSSELNVNALELDDSALYLCASSLGQGAYEQYFGPGTRLTVT.